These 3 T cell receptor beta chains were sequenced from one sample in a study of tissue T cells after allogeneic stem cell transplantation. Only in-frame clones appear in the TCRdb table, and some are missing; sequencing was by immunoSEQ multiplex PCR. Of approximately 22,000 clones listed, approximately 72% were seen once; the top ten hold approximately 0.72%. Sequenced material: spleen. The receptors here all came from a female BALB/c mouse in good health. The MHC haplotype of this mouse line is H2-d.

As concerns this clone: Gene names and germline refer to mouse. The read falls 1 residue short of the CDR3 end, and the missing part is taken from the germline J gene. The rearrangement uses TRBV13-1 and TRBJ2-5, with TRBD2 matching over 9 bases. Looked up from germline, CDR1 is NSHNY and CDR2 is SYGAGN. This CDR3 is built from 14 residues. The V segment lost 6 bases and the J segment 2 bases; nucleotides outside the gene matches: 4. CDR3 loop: CASNGGAPQDTQYF. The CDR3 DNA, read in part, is TGTGCCAGCAATGGGGGGGCGCCCCAAGACACCCAGTAC.

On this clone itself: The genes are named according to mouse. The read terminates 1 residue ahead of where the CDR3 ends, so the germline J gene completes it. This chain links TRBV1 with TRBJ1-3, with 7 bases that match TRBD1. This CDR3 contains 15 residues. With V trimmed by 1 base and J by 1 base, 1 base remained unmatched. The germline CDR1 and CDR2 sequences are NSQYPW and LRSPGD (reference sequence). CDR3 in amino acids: CTCSAAGGSGNTLYF. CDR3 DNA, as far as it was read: TGCACCTGCAGTGCAGCAGGGGGGTCTGGAAATACGCTCTAT.

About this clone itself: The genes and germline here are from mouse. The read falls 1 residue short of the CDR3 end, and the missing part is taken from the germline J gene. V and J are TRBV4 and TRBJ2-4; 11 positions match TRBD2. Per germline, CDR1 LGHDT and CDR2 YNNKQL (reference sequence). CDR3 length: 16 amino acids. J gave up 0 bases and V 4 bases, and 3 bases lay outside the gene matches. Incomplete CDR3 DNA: TGTGCCAGCAGCTGGACTGGGGGGACTAGTCAAAACACCTTGTAC. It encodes CASSWTGGTSQNTLY. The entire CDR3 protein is CASSWTGGTSQNTLYF.